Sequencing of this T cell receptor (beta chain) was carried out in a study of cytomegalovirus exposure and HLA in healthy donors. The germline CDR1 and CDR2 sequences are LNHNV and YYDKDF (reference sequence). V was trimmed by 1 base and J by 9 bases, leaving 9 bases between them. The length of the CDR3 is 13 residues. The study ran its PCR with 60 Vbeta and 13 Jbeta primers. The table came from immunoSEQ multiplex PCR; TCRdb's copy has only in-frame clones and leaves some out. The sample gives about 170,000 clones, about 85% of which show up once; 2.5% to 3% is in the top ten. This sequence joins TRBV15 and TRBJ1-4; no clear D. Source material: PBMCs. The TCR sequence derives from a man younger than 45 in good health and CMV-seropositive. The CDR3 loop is CATSRGEVKKLFF. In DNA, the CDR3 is TGTGCCACCAGCAGAGGGGAGGTCAAAAAACTGTTTTTT.